These 21 T cell receptor beta chains were sequenced from one sample in a study of blood T cells in healthy people across ages. Together with a sample-barcoded 5' primer, a J-beta primer mix was included in a second PCR lasting roughly 7 to 11 cycles. One entry per CDR3 protein results from TCRdb running MiXCR on the 5' RACE reads. The table includes over a million distinct CDR3 sequences, roughly 43% detected once. Sequencing used blood. These receptors were collected from a woman aged 18-30 years in good health.

The rearrangement links TRBV7-2 to TRBJ2-3; 8 positions match TRBD2. The V gene's germline CDR1 is SGHTA and CDR2 FQGNSA. The CDR3 runs 14 residues. The V and J ends lost 4 bases and 6 bases, in that order; junction bases with no gene match: 6. CDR3: CASSWGLGADTQYF. Written as DNA, the CDR3 is TGTGCCAGCAGCTGGGGACTAGGGGCGGATACGCAGTATTTT.

V is TRBV30 and J is TRBJ2-4; perhaps TRBD2 as D (5 bases). Judging by the DNA end, TRBJ2-7 fits better; the J call may be wrong. Germline CDR1 reads GTSNPN; CDR2 reads SVGIG (reference sequence). CDR3 length: 13 amino acids. In nucleotides, the CDR3 is TGTGCCTGGAGTGTATGGACTCAATACGAGCAGTACTTC. It specifies CAWSVWTQYEQYF.

V is TRBV20-1 and J is TRBJ2-3; D gene ambiguous. The germline CDR1 and CDR2 sequences are DFQATT and SNEGSKA (reference sequence). The CDR3 covers 15 residues. V was clipped by 3 bases and J by 1 base, with 14 bases between them. The CDR3 reads CSASLWTPGTDTQYF. In nucleotides, the CDR3 is TGCAGTGCTAGCTTATGGACCCCTGGCACAGATACGCAGTATTTT.

The chain links TRBV12-3 or TRBV12-4 to TRBJ1-5; D uncertain. V dropped 6 bases and J dropped 2 bases, with 17 bases sitting between them. The CDR3 extends over 16 amino acids. Written as DNA, the CDR3 is TGTGCCAGCAGCCCCCGGAGGCGAGGTGGCAATCAGCCCCAGCATTTT. Protein product: CASSPRRRGGNQPQHF.

This clonotype was found a few times. The genes are TRBV4-3 and TRBJ1-4; no firm D call. CDR1 LGHNA and CDR2 YSLEER come from the germline V gene. The CDR3 totals 13 residues. Trimming removed 4 bases from V and 8 bases from J, with 11 bases in between. The CDR3 reads CASSRTRLEKLFF. The CDR3 region has the DNA TGCGCCAGCAGCCGAACTCGTTTGGAAAAACTGTTTTTT.

This chain joins TRBV29-1 and TRBJ2-5; 8 bases line up with TRBD2. CDR1 is SQVTM, CDR2 ANQGSEA, per germline. This CDR3 has 14 residues. J lost 11 bases, V lost 7 bases, and 18 bases had no gene match. The CDR3: CSASGTSVRNEQYF. In DNA form, the CDR3 reads TGCAGCGCCAGCGGGACTAGTGTTCGCAATGAGCAGTACTTC.

The V and J genes are TRBV7-2 and TRBJ2-3; possibly TRBD2 for D (5 bases). Trimming took 9 bases from V and 1 from J, leaving 11 bases between them. Germline V gene data show CDR1 as SGHTA and CDR2 as FQGNSA. The CDR3 runs to 13 residues. In DNA, the CDR3 is TGTGCCAGACGGACTGCACGCACAGATACGCAGTATTTT. It codes for CARRTARTDTQYF.

The rearrangement uses TRBV10-2 and TRBJ2-2, with 7 bases fitting TRBD2. The CDR3 has 15 amino acids. The germline V gene has CDR1 WSHSY and CDR2 SAAADI. Trimming removed 4 bases from V and 9 bases from J; junction bases left unmatched: 11. The CDR3 region has the DNA TGCGCCAGCAGTGGGCTAGCGGATAATATAAGGGAGCTGTTTTTT. Amino acid sequence: CASSGLADNIRELFF.

This clonotype was counted once. The chain employs TRBV11-1 and TRBJ1-1; D is uncertain. The CDR3 is made up of 14 amino acids. Trimming removed 6 bases from V and 2 bases from J, with 13 bases in between. Germline CDR1 is SGHAT and CDR2 is FQDESV (reference sequence). CDR3 in amino acids: CASSLTTPNTEAFF. The DNA of the CDR3 is TGTGCCAGCAGTCTCACCACCCCCAACACTGAAGCTTTCTTT.

The rearrangement uses TRBV20-1 and TRBJ2-3; 8 bases align to TRBD2. Looked up from germline, CDR1 is DFQATT and CDR2 is SNEGSKA (reference sequence). J was trimmed by 5 bases and V by 1 base; bases with no gene match: 11. The CDR3 totals 16 residues. CDR3 nucleotide sequence: TGCAGTGCTAGAGCCCTAGCGGGCGGAGGGGAAGATACGCAGTATTTT. This codes for CSARALAGGGEDTQYF.

The chain is built from TRBV27 and TRBJ1-2; 8 bases are shared with TRBD1. With V trimmed by 2 bases and J by 3 bases, 8 bases remained unmatched. The germline V gene encodes CDR1 MNHEY and CDR2 SMNVEV (reference sequence). The CDR3 sequence is 16 residues long. This CDR3 reads CASSLLGQGGYYGYTF. As DNA, the CDR3 is TGTGCCAGCAGTTTACTCGGACAGGGAGGGTACTATGGCTACACCTTC.

The CDR3 reads CSVAGQEGGYEQYF. The CDR3 DNA is TGCAGCGTTGCCGGACAGGAAGGTGGCTACGAGCAGTACTTC. The rearrangement links TRBV29-1 to TRBJ2-5, with 7 bases identical to TRBD1. The DNA end is a closer match to TRBJ2-7, so the J assignment may be wrong. The CDR3 has 14 residues. Germline CDR1 is SQVTM and CDR2 is ANQGSEA.

The rearrangement uses TRBV20-1 and TRBJ2-7, with D possibly matching TRBD2 (7 bases). The DNA end is a closer match to TRBJ2-5, so the J assignment may be wrong. Germline V gene lookup returns CDR1 DFQATT and CDR2 SNEGSKA (reference sequence). The CDR3 runs to 14 residues. CDR3 coding DNA: TGCAGTGCTAGAGCTGGGGGGGCTCAGGAGACCCAGTACTTC. Translating gives CSARAGGAQETQYF.

This clonotype has just a few counts. A read error may explain this, as a much larger clone is one base away. The chain is built from TRBV9 and TRBJ2-3, with 7 bases identical to TRBD1. The CDR3 has 16 amino acids. V was clipped by 3 bases and J by 0 bases; unmatched bases: 7. Germline V CDR1 and CDR2: SGDLS, YYNGEE. The CDR3 region is CASSGRDRSSTDTQYF. The CDR3 DNA reads TGTGCCAGCAGCGGCCGGGACAGATCTAGCACAGATACGCAGTATTTT.

The chain uses TRBV20-1 and TRBJ2-3; weak D call: TRBD2 (6 bases). This CDR3 is built from 15 residues. V was clipped by 0 bases and J by 2 bases, with 12 bases between them. Germline V CDR1 and CDR2: DFQATT, SNEGSKA (reference sequence). The DNA of the CDR3 is TGCAGTGCTAGAGAACCGGGACTTTTCACAGATACGCAGTATTTT. Translating gives CSAREPGLFTDTQYF.

A note on this clonotype: One end of the junction varies from germline; a read error may be responsible. The rearrangement uses TRBV4-3 and TRBJ2-7; TRBD2 is a possible D gene (5 bases). CDR1 LGHNA and CDR2 YSLEER come from the germline V gene. The CDR3 loop spans 15 amino acids. CDR3 residues: CASSPSSGVYNEQYF. The CDR3 DNA sequence: TGCGCCAGCAGCCCGAGCTCCGGGGTCTACAATGAGCAGTATTTC.

The V gene is TRBV4-1, the J gene TRBJ2-4; tentatively, D is TRBD2 (6 bases). This CDR3 is built from 14 residues. Trimming left V 1 base short and J 9 bases short, with 13 bases between. Germline assignment: CDR1 MGHRA and CDR2 YSYEKL. The CDR3 DNA sequence: TGCGCCAGCAGCCAAGTGGGACTGGGGGGCATTCAGTACTTC. Its translation: CASSQVGLGGIQYF.

This clonotype appeared a few times. The chain couples TRBV11-2 to TRBJ2-1, with D uncertain. Per germline, CDR1 SGHAT and CDR2 FQNNGV. V was clipped by 0 bases and J by 10 bases, with 13 bases between them. This CDR3 region has 14 residues. The CDR3 DNA is TGTGCCAGCAGCTTAGAGCCCTTCATGGAAGAGCAGTTCTTC. The encoded protein is CASSLEPFMEEQFF.

The count of this clonotype is one. One end of the junction fails to match germline, which may point to a read error. The chain couples TRBV27 to TRBJ1-1; TRBD1 aligns across 7 bases. Germline loops: CDR1 MNHEY, CDR2 SMNVEV (reference sequence). The CDR3 has 13 amino acids. The CDR3 coding sequence is TGTGCCAGCCAACTGACAGGGAACCCTGAAGCTTTCTTT. This translates into CASQLTGNPEAFF.

This clonotype was counted only a few times. V usage is TRBV12-3 or TRBV12-4 and J usage is TRBJ2-7, with D perhaps TRBD1 (5 bases). The CDR3 totals 15 residues. Between the trimmed V and J ends, which lost 3 bases and 0 bases, there was a span of 12 bases. The CDR3 is CASSFSTAYSYEQYF. The CDR3 nucleotides are TGTGCCAGCAGTTTTTCGACAGCCTACTCCTACGAGCAGTACTTC.

The J gene is TRBJ2-1, the V gene TRBV7-9; no clear D. From germline, CDR1 is SEHNR and CDR2 FQNEAQ (reference sequence). This CDR3 has 15 amino acids. V was pared by 7 bases and J by 0 bases, with 13 bases between. The CDR3 coding sequence is TGTGCCAGCAACGAATTGCCTAGCTCCTACAATGAGCAGTTCTTC. Encoded protein: CASNELPSSYNEQFF.